One sample yielded the 30 T cell receptor beta chains listed below, sequenced in a study of technical replicates of blood from several donors. Measured with immunoSEQ multiplex PCR; TCRdb has only the in-frame clones, and not every one. The sample has over 55,000 clones, roughly 97% seen once. The specimen was T cells isolated from PBMCs. The receptors shown here come from a human donor in good health.

This chain links TRBV25-1 with TRBJ2-2; TRBD2 matches at 8 bases. Germline CDR1 and CDR2: MGHDK and SYGVNS. Trimming took 6 bases from V and 2 from J; bases not matched to a gene: 5. The CDR3 has 15 amino acids. This CDR3 is CASSIVAGNTGELFF. The CDR3 nucleotides are TGTGCCAGCAGCATTGTAGCGGGAAACACCGGGGAGCTGTTTTTT.

The chain uses TRBV30 and TRBJ2-4; D is possibly TRBD1 (6 bases). The germline CDR1 and CDR2 sequences are GTSNPN and SVGIG (reference sequence). The CDR3 is 15 amino acids. Deletions cut 4 bases from V and 4 bases from J, with 17 bases between. CDR3 protein: CAWKGQPAGKNIQYF. In nucleotides, the CDR3 is TGTGCCTGGAAGGGACAACCCGCAGGAAAAAACATTCAGTACTTC.

The sample holds one count of this clone. V is TRBV5-1 and J is TRBJ2-3, with 10 bases fitting TRBD2. V dropped 4 bases and J dropped 2; count of bases not matched to a gene: 13. The CDR3 is 18 residues long. Germline V gene data show CDR1 as SGHRS and CDR2 as YFSETQ. CDR3 region: CASSNYRGLAGDTDTQYF. CDR3 coding DNA: TGCGCCAGCAGCAACTATAGGGGGCTAGCGGGGGACACAGATACGCAGTATTTT. The complete variable domain, with remaining parts taken from reference TRBV5-1 and TRBJ2-3, reads KAGVTQTPRYLIKTRGQQVTLSCSPISGHRSVSWYQQTPGQGLQFLFEYFSETQRNKGNFPGRFSGRQFSNSRSEMNVSTLELGDSALYLCASSNYRGLAGDTDTQYFGPGTRLTVL.

The CDR3 reads CASSFPGTGTGVQYF. The CDR3 bases are TGTGCCAGCAGTTTTCCGGGGACAGGGACCGGGGTGCAGTACTTC. The chain has TRBV28 and TRBJ2-7; 9 bases agree with TRBD1. CDR3 length: 15 residues. V trimming: 3 bases; J trimming: 9 bases; junction bases outside the gene matches: 12. Germline V gene sequence: CDR1 MDHEN, CDR2 SYDVKM.

The DNA for the CDR3 is TGTGCCAGCAGCCCATCTAGCGGGGGGGCCAGGGGTGAAGAGACCCAGTACTTC. Translated: CASSPSSGGARGEETQYF. This rearrangement joins TRBV9 to TRBJ2-5; 12 positions agree with TRBD2. V shed 4 bases, J shed 3 bases, and the junction held 13 bases outside the gene matches. The CDR3 consists of 18 residues. CDR1 and CDR2 (germline): SGDLS, YYNGEE.

CDR3 region: CASSLPGLAPYF. For the CDR3, the DNA is TGTGCCAGCAGTCTACCGGGACTAGCCCCGTATTTT. The J gene is TRBJ2-3, the V gene TRBV6-6; 9 bases are shared with TRBD2. There are 12 residues in the CDR3. Germline V gene sequence: CDR1 MNHNY, CDR2 SVGAGI (reference sequence). The trim removed 5 bases at V and 14 bases at J, leaving 8 bases unmatched.

V usage is TRBV2 and J usage is TRBJ2-7; 14 bases align to TRBD2. With 3 bases clipped from V and 5 bases from J, the junction kept 9 bases outside the gene matches. The CDR3 sequence is 17 residues long. The germline V gene has CDR1 SNHLY and CDR2 FYNNEI. CDR3 bases: TGTGCCAGCAGTGACGGGGGGACTAGCGGGAGTTTGAACGAGCAGTACTTC. This codes for CASSDGGTSGSLNEQYF.

This clone was seen just once. This chain joins TRBV6-1 and TRBJ2-1; D gene uncertain. CDR1 is MNHNS, CDR2 SASEGT, per germline. The CDR3 is 16 residues long. Trimming took off 2 bases at V and 5 bases at J, with 16 bases between the two ends. The CDR3 here is CASSEPYKTLDNEQFF. DNA for the CDR3: TGTGCCAGCAGTGAACCCTATAAGACATTGGACAATGAGCAGTTCTTC.

The chain carries TRBV7-9 and TRBJ2-5; the D gene is possibly TRBD1 (6 bases). Trimming stripped 5 bases from V and 3 bases from J, with 22 bases between. The germline V gene encodes CDR1 SEHNR and CDR2 FQNEAQ (reference sequence). This CDR3 region has 17 residues. CDR3 DNA: TGTGCCAGCAGCGCCTATTTTACCGAACAGGGAAAAGAGACCCAGTACTTC. It translates to CASSAYFTEQGKETQYF.

This chain joins TRBV5-6 and TRBJ2-5; TRBD2 agrees at 12 bases. Germline loops: CDR1 SGHDT, CDR2 YYEEEE. This CDR3 spans 17 amino acids. The junction had 7 bases not matched to a gene; V was cut back by 4 bases and J by 0 bases. The CDR3 nucleotides are TGTGCCAGCAGCCTCGGACTAGCGGGGCAGTACCAAGAGACCCAGTACTTC. Its translation: CASSLGLAGQYQETQYF.

The chain couples TRBV27 to TRBJ1-2; the match to TRBD1 covers 8 bases. Germline values: CDR1 MNHEY, CDR2 SMNVEV (reference sequence). J lost 1 base, V lost 0 bases, and 4 bases had no gene match. This CDR3 spans 16 amino acids. CDR3 DNA: TGTGCCAGCAGTTTATCCCGGACAGGGAATAACTATGGCTACACCTTC. This encodes CASSLSRTGNNYGYTF.

V gene TRBV7-9 combines with J gene TRBJ1-4; D might be TRBD1 (6 bases). V dropped 5 bases and J dropped 0 bases, with 10 bases sitting between them. Per the germline V gene, CDR1 is SEHNR and CDR2 is FQNEAQ (reference sequence). The CDR3 is 15 amino acids. CDR3 coding DNA: TGTGCCAGCAGCCCCACAGGGTCAACTAATGAAAAACTGTTTTTT. Protein sequence: CASSPTGSTNEKLFF.

V gene TRBV20-1 combines with J gene TRBJ2-4; the match to TRBD2 covers 8 bases. The CDR3 covers 11 residues. V lost 1 base, J lost 13 bases, and 3 bases stayed unmatched. Germline CDR1 is DFQATT and CDR2 is SNEGSKA (reference sequence). The CDR3 bases are TGCAGTGCTAGAGCGACTAGCGTACAGTACTTC. Protein product: CSARATSVQYF.

The rearrangement joins TRBV11-3 to TRBJ2-1; 13 bases agree with TRBD2. The germline CDR1 and CDR2 sequences are SGHNT and YENEEA. V shed 5 bases and J 12 bases; nucleotides not matched to a gene: 10. The CDR3 is made up of 15 amino acids. The CDR3 loop reads CASSPRAGLAGVQFF. CDR3 in DNA: TGTGCCAGCAGCCCTAGGGCAGGACTAGCGGGAGTGCAGTTCTTC. The full variable domain, in which reference TRBV11-3 and TRBJ2-1 provide the parts outside the CDR3, is EAGVVQSPRYKIIEKKQPVAFWCNPISGHNTLYWYLQNLGQGPELLIRYENEEAVDDSQLPKDRFSAERLKGVDSTLKIQPAELGDSAVYLCASSPRAGLAGVQFFGPGTRLTVL.

This rearrangement joins TRBV6-1 to TRBJ1-5; possible D gene TRBD1, 5 bases. Between the trimmed V and J ends, which lost 4 bases and 4 bases, there was a span of 11 bases. The CDR3 consists of 14 residues. Looked up from germline, CDR1 is MNHNS and CDR2 is SASEGT. Here the CDR3 reads CASSGTPGNQPQHF. Here the CDR3 DNA reads TGTGCCAGCAGTGGGACACCAGGAAATCAGCCCCAGCATTTT.

This chain uses TRBV9 with TRBJ2-6; D is possibly TRBD2 (7 bases). The CDR3 contains 16 residues. The V gene lost 0 bases and the J gene lost 2 bases, with 9 bases spanning the gap. Germline-derived CDR1 and CDR2 are SGDLS and YYNGEE. The CDR3 nucleotides are TGTGCCAGCAGCGTAGGAGGGGGGGCTGGGGCCAACGTCCTGACTTTC. Translation gives CASSVGGGAGANVLTF.

This clone was observed a single time. The chain employs TRBV5-8 and TRBJ2-7, with TRBD1 matching 8 bases. V gave up 4 bases and J gave up 7 bases; unmatched junction bases: 7. The CDR3 spans 13 residues. The germline gives CDR1 SGHTS, CDR2 YDEGEE. CDR3 amino acids: CASSTWTGSEQYF. CDR3 DNA sequence: TGTGCCAGCAGCACCTGGACAGGGAGTGAGCAGTACTTC.

The chain joins TRBV27 to TRBJ2-7; D perhaps matches TRBD2 (5 bases). V was pared by 6 bases and J by 4 bases, with 13 bases between. This CDR3 contains 13 residues. Looked up from germline, CDR1 is MNHEY and CDR2 is SMNVEV (reference sequence). CDR3 region: CASSLNWEYEQYF. CDR3 in DNA: TGTGCCAGCAGCCTAAACTGGGAGTACGAGCAGTACTTC.

This clone was seen only once. The V call is TRBV7-2, the J call TRBJ2-7, with 11 bases that match TRBD2. J was trimmed by 5 bases and V by 5 bases; bases with no gene match: 11. This CDR3 is built from 16 residues. In germline, CDR1 is SGHTA, CDR2 FQGNSA. The CDR3 sequence: CASSPFASGRSNEQYF. The CDR3 region has the DNA TGTGCCAGCAGCCCATTCGCTAGCGGGAGGTCAAACGAGCAGTACTTC.

A single count supports this clone. The chain carries TRBV11-2 and TRBJ2-5; unclear D gene. The germline V gene has CDR1 SGHAT and CDR2 FQNNGV. Trimming removed 3 bases at V and 2 bases at J, with 7 bases between. The CDR3 loop spans 13 amino acids. The CDR3 sequence: CASSFVEQETQYF. CDR3 nucleotide sequence: TGTGCCAGCAGCTTTGTAGAGCAAGAGACCCAGTACTTC.

The rearrangement joins TRBV11-2 to TRBJ2-1; D may be TRBD2 (5 bases). This CDR3 spans 15 amino acids. V gave up 5 bases and J gave up 5 bases, with 16 bases separating them. Per germline, CDR1 SGHAT and CDR2 FQNNGV. CDR3 amino acids: CASSPTTSGDNEQFF. CDR3 nucleotides: TGTGCCAGCAGCCCCACCACTAGTGGGGACAATGAGCAGTTCTTC.

The chain combines TRBV6-5 with TRBJ2-7; 7 bases align to TRBD2. Germline V gene lookup returns CDR1 MNHEY and CDR2 SVGAGI. With 8 bases clipped from V and 5 bases from J, the junction kept 15 bases outside the gene matches. The CDR3 has 15 residues. The CDR3 coding sequence is TGTGCCAGCCGCGAACGGGGAGGGAAGAGGGACGAGCAGTACTTC. It specifies CASRERGGKRDEQYF.

V is TRBV5-1 and J is TRBJ2-5; the match to TRBD1 covers 9 bases. Trimming took 4 bases from V and 5 from J; bases not matched to a gene: 6. This CDR3 has 14 amino acids. Germline V gene sequence: CDR1 SGHRS, CDR2 YFSETQ. The CDR3 protein is CASSQGQGRETQYF. CDR3 in DNA: TGCGCCAGCAGCCAAGGACAGGGGAGGGAGACCCAGTACTTC.

CDR3 sequence reads: CASSFSGTPEQYF. DNA of the CDR3: TGTGCCAGCAGCTTCTCCGGGACACCCGAGCAGTACTTC. The J gene is TRBJ2-7, the V gene TRBV7-2, with D possibly TRBD1 on 6 matching bases. The germline V gene has CDR1 SGHTA and CDR2 FQGNSA. The ends were cut back, 3 bases at V and 6 bases at J, with 12 bases in the middle. The CDR3 has 13 residues.

CDR3 amino acids: CASSRLILDRALYEQYF. CDR3 nucleotide sequence: TGTGCCAGCAGTCGTCTGATCCTCGACAGGGCACTCTACGAGCAGTACTTC. The genes are TRBV11-3 and TRBJ2-7, with TRBD1 matching 7 bases. The CDR3 runs 17 residues. The germline gives CDR1 SGHNT, CDR2 YENEEA. After removal of 6 bases from V and 3 bases from J, the junction contained 17 bases not matched to a gene.

The V call is TRBV27, the J call TRBJ2-7, with 8 positions matching TRBD2. Germline CDR1 and CDR2: MNHEY and SMNVEV (reference sequence). The junction had 18 bases not matched to a gene; V was cut back by 6 bases and J by 5 bases. This CDR3 has 17 amino acids. CDR3 in amino acids: CASSTFTSGTRTNEQYF. The CDR3 bases are TGTGCCAGCAGCACCTTTACTTCCGGGACTAGGACGAACGAGCAGTACTTC.

The rearrangement uses TRBV10-1 and TRBJ1-5; D is undetermined. V lost 3 bases, J lost 5 bases, and 8 bases lay in between. The CDR3 totals 13 residues. Germline V gene lookup returns CDR1 WNHNN and CDR2 SYGVQD (reference sequence). CDR3 region: CASSDSGYQPQHF. DNA for the CDR3: TGCGCCAGCAGTGACAGCGGTTATCAGCCCCAGCATTTT.

This sequence joins TRBV6-5 and TRBJ2-7; D may be TRBD2 (6 bases). Trimming cost V 7 bases and J 4 bases, with 20 bases left between them. Germline V gene sequence: CDR1 MNHEY, CDR2 SVGAGI. The CDR3 covers 15 residues. CDR3 protein: CASKLKEGWGYEQYF. In nucleotides, the CDR3 is TGTGCCAGCAAGCTTAAGGAGGGCTGGGGGTACGAGCAGTACTTC.

The gene calls are TRBV5-1 and TRBJ2-7, with 10 bases matching TRBD1. The V gene end was trimmed by 3 bases and the J gene end by 2 bases; junction bases not matched to a gene: 5. The CDR3 runs to 15 residues. Germline V CDR1 and CDR2: SGHRS, YFSETQ. CDR3 DNA: TGCGCCAGCAGCTGGGGGACAGGGGTCACCTACGAGCAGTACTTC. Protein sequence: CASSWGTGVTYEQYF.

The chain combines TRBV29-1 with TRBJ2-7; 8 nucleotides match TRBD2. There are 13 residues in the CDR3. V lost 4 bases and J lost 4; bases outside the gene matches: 6. From germline, CDR1 is SQVTM and CDR2 ANQGSEA. The CDR3 region has the DNA TGCAGCGTTGCATCTAGCGGGCTTTACGAGCAGTACTTC. It yields the protein CSVASSGLYEQYF.